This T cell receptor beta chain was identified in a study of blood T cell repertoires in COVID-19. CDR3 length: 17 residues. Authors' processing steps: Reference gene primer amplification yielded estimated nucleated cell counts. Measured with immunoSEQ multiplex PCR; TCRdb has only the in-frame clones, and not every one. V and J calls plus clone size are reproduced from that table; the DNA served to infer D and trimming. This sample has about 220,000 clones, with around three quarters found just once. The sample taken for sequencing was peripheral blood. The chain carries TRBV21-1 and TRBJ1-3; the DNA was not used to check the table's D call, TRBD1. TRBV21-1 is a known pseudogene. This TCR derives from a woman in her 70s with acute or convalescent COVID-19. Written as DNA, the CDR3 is TGTGCCAGCAGCAAAGGGAGGACAGACCACTCTGGAAACACCATATATTTT. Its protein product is CASSKGRTDHSGNTIYF.